Presented here are 23 T cell receptor beta chains from one specimen sequenced in a study of blood T cell repertoires in COVID-19. Sequencing used immunoSEQ multiplex PCR; TCRdb keeps in-frame clones, though not all of them. The table shows a few hundred thousand clones, with 85% to 90% occurring only once. Sequencing was carried out using PBMCs or T cells enriched from blood (not recorded which). The source is a man aged 25 to 40 who had recovered from COVID-19.

The chain carries TRBV4-2 and TRBJ2-3; 7 nucleotides match TRBD2. Trimming took 4 bases from V and 0 from J; bases not matched to a gene: 7. Germline values: CDR1 LGHNA, CDR2 YNFKEQ. The CDR3 has 16 residues. The CDR3 sequence: CASSRGISGSTDTQYF. In DNA form, the CDR3 reads TGTGCCAGCAGCCGGGGGATTAGCGGGAGCACAGATACGCAGTATTTT.

V gene TRBV25-1 combines with J gene TRBJ2-3; TRBD1 is a possible D gene (5 bases). V dropped 1 base and J dropped 5 bases, with 13 bases sitting between them. Germline CDR1 and CDR2: MGHDK and SYGVNS. The length of the CDR3 is 15 residues. DNA for the CDR3: TGTGCCAGCAGTGAATTTATAGGGGATAAAGATACGCAGTATTTT. This codes for CASSEFIGDKDTQYF.

This chain joins TRBV27 and TRBJ2-1, with 9 bases that match TRBD2. The J segment lost 6 bases and the V segment lost 3 bases, leaving 15 bases of the junction unmatched. CDR1 and CDR2 from the germline V gene are MNHEY and SMNVEV (reference sequence). This CDR3 is built from 18 residues. The CDR3 sequence: CASSFGLVWREGRNEQFF. The CDR3 nucleotides read TGTGCCAGCAGTTTTGGACTTGTCTGGCGGGAGGGCCGCAATGAGCAGTTCTTC.

This chain's CDR3 is CASSSRTGAETQYF. The CDR3 nucleotides read TGTGCCAGCAGCTCGAGGACAGGGGCTGAGACCCAGTACTTC. V usage is TRBV5-6 and J usage is TRBJ2-5; 9 positions agree with TRBD1. The length of the CDR3 is 14 residues. Germline V CDR1 and CDR2: SGHDT, YYEEEE. With 3 bases clipped from V and 5 bases from J, the junction kept 5 bases outside the gene matches. The full variable domain, in which reference TRBV5-6 and TRBJ2-5 provide the parts outside the CDR3, is DAGVTQSPTHLIKTRGQQVTLRCSPKSGHDTVSWYQQALGQGPQFIFQYYEEEERQRGNFPDRFSGHQFPNYSSELNVNALLLGDSALYLCASSSRTGAETQYFGPGTRLLVL.

V and J are TRBV15 and TRBJ2-1; 9 bases fit TRBD2. Germline V gene sequence: CDR1 LNHNV, CDR2 YYDKDF (reference sequence). V shed 5 bases, J shed 3 bases, and the junction held 8 bases outside the gene matches. The CDR3 consists of 16 residues. CDR3 sequence reads: CATSARLAAVYNEQFF. The CDR3 nucleotides are TGTGCCACCAGCGCCCGACTAGCGGCAGTCTACAATGAGCAGTTCTTC.

The chain joins TRBV7-9 to TRBJ1-5; 7 nucleotides align to TRBD1. V trimming: 5 bases; J trimming: 5 bases; junction bases outside the gene matches: 18. The CDR3 length is 18 residues. Looked up from germline, CDR1 is SEHNR and CDR2 is FQNEAQ (reference sequence). The CDR3 is CASSLRTGRIIGDQPQHF. The DNA of the CDR3 is TGTGCCAGCAGCCTTAGGACAGGAAGGATAATTGGCGATCAGCCCCAGCATTTT.

The CDR3, as DNA: TGTGCCAGCAGTGAGTTCGGACAGGGTAGCTACAATGAGCAGTTCTTC. Protein product: CASSEFGQGSYNEQFF. The chain has TRBV2 and TRBJ2-1; 8 bases map to TRBD1. The V gene's germline CDR1 is SNHLY and CDR2 FYNNEI. This CDR3 spans 16 amino acids. Trimming took 3 bases from V and 3 from J; bases not matched to a gene: 7.

The rearrangement joins TRBV5-1 to TRBJ1-4; D is uncertain. Trimming left V 2 bases short and J 0 bases short, with 8 bases between. The CDR3 covers 15 residues. Germline CDR1 SGHRS, CDR2 YFSETQ. In nucleotides, the CDR3 is TGCGCCAGCAGCTTCAGGCAGGCAACTAATGAAAAACTGTTTTTT. It specifies CASSFRQATNEKLFF.

The chain recombines TRBV5-1 with TRBJ2-1; a weak D match, TRBD1 (6 bases). This CDR3 region has 18 residues. The V gene's germline CDR1 is SGHRS and CDR2 YFSETQ. Trimming cost V 1 base and J 5 bases, with 22 bases left between them. The CDR3: CASSLLGGPRVGDNEQFF. CDR3 coding DNA: TGCGCCAGCAGCTTGTTAGGGGGACCCAGGGTTGGCGACAATGAGCAGTTCTTC. Full variable domain (outside the CDR3, taken from reference TRBV5-1 and TRBJ2-1): KAGVTQTPRYLIKTRGQQVTLSCSPISGHRSVSWYQQTPGQGLQFLFEYFSETQRNKGNFPGRFSGRQFSNSRSEMNVSTLELGDSALYLCASSLLGGPRVGDNEQFFGPGTRLTVL.

This chain joins TRBV25-1 and TRBJ2-7; D is possibly TRBD2 (6 bases). V was trimmed by 4 bases and J by 3 bases, leaving 7 bases between them. Per germline, CDR1 MGHDK and CDR2 SYGVNS. The CDR3 is 12 amino acids. The CDR3 DNA sequence: TGTGCCAGCAGTGCGACTAGCTACGAGCAGTACTTC. Amino acid sequence: CASSATSYEQYF.

The chain is built from TRBV18 and TRBJ2-7; 16 bases map to TRBD2. Germline lookup yields CDR1 KGHSH and CDR2 LQKENI. The CDR3 runs 17 residues. V gave up 0 bases and J gave up 6 bases; unmatched junction bases: 5. The chain's CDR3 is CASSPPGLAGGPSEQYF. The CDR3, as DNA: TGTGCCAGCTCACCACCGGGACTAGCGGGGGGGCCTAGCGAGCAGTACTTC.

This chain links TRBV5-8 with TRBJ1-5; TRBD1 is a possible D gene (5 bases). Germline values: CDR1 SGHTS, CDR2 YDEGEE. The CDR3 contains 16 residues. The V gene lost 0 bases and the J gene lost 4 bases, with 14 bases spanning the gap. Here the CDR3 DNA reads TGTGCCAGCAGCTTGGCCGGGCGGGGCGGTAATCAGCCCCAGCATTTT. Translated: CASSLAGRGGNQPQHF.

The chain has TRBV7-2 and TRBJ1-5; D is ambiguous. Germline V gene sequence: CDR1 SGHTA, CDR2 FQGNSA. This CDR3 contains 13 residues. V dropped 5 bases and J dropped 5 bases, with 10 bases sitting between them. The CDR3: CASSPSLDQPQHF. The CDR3 nucleotides are TGTGCCAGCAGCCCCTCCCTCGATCAGCCCCAGCATTTT.

The CDR3 bases are TGTGCCAGCGGGGTAGGAACAGGCTATGGCTACACCTTC. This gives the protein CASGVGTGYGYTF. This chain links TRBV2 with TRBJ1-2; D may be TRBD1 (5 bases). V lost 8 bases and J 4 bases, leaving 14 bases between the germline ends. The CDR3 spans 13 residues. Germline V gene sequence: CDR1 SNHLY, CDR2 FYNNEI.

This chain joins TRBV7-2 and TRBJ2-5; D gene ambiguous. The CDR3 is made up of 16 amino acids. V gave up 1 base and J gave up 6 bases, with 18 bases separating them. In germline, CDR1 is SGHTA, CDR2 FQGNSA. The CDR3 DNA follows: TGTGCCAGCAGCTTAGGGCCTGCGACTCAGTCCCAGACCCAGTACTTC. It codes for CASSLGPATQSQTQYF.

The chain carries TRBV19 and TRBJ2-3, with 9 bases fitting TRBD2. With V trimmed by 7 bases and J by 4 bases, 6 bases remained unmatched. Germline V lookup: CDR1 LNHDA, CDR2 SQIVND (reference sequence). The CDR3 sequence is 14 residues long. The CDR3 region is CASKPSGASDTQYF. In nucleotides, the CDR3 is TGTGCCAGTAAACCTAGCGGGGCATCAGATACGCAGTATTTT.

This clone was counted between two and nine times. The CDR3 nucleotides read TGTGCCAGCAGCTCCTACGGGGATGGGGCTAACTATGGCTACACCTTC. Its protein is CASSSYGDGANYGYTF. The chain employs TRBV11-2 and TRBJ1-2; D remains ambiguous. The germline gives CDR1 SGHAT, CDR2 FQNNGV. The CDR3 is 16 residues long. V gave up 4 bases and J gave up 0 bases, with 15 bases separating them.

This chain uses TRBV28 with TRBJ1-2; 8 bases align to TRBD1. Germline V lookup: CDR1 MDHEN, CDR2 SYDVKM. The junction had 11 bases not matched to a gene; V was cut back by 3 bases and J by 8 bases. The CDR3 contains 15 residues. CDR3 nucleotides: TGTGCCAGCAGTTTCCGGGGACAGGTAATTGGAGGCTACACCTTC. This encodes CASSFRGQVIGGYTF.

This clone showed up just once. This chain joins TRBV24-1 and TRBJ2-1, with D unclear. CDR1 is KGHDR, CDR2 SFDVKD, per germline. CDR3 length: 16 amino acids. V lost 0 bases and J lost 0, with 8 bases in between. The CDR3 sequence is CATSDLPWSSYNEQFF. CDR3 in DNA: TGTGCCACCAGTGATTTGCCTTGGAGCTCCTACAATGAGCAGTTCTTC.

The chain combines TRBV19 with TRBJ2-7, with 7 bases identical to TRBD1. This CDR3 is built from 15 residues. Germline lookup yields CDR1 LNHDA and CDR2 SQIVND (reference sequence). The V gene end was trimmed by 5 bases and the J gene end by 5 bases; junction bases not matched to a gene: 12. CDR3 sequence (DNA): TGTGCCAGTAGTTCGCCGGGACAGAAGTCCCACGAGCAGTACTTC. Encoded protein: CASSSPGQKSHEQYF.

The chain is built from TRBV28 and TRBJ1-4; D call uncertain. This CDR3 has 14 amino acids. V was pared by 6 bases and J by 4 bases, with 12 bases between. CDR1 and CDR2 (germline): MDHEN, SYDVKM. CDR3 sequence (DNA): TGTGCCAGCAGCGCCATTTACGGTAATGAAAAACTGTTTTTT. Its translation is CASSAIYGNEKLFF.

The gene calls are TRBV5-5 and TRBJ1-2; 7 bases line up with TRBD1. With 0 bases clipped from V and 0 bases from J, the junction kept 5 bases outside the gene matches. Germline V gene lookup returns CDR1 SGHKS and CDR2 YYEKEE (reference sequence). The CDR3 is made up of 16 amino acids. For the CDR3, the DNA is TGTGCCAGCAGCTTGGTTACAGGGGAGTCTAACTATGGCTACACCTTC. Protein sequence: CASSLVTGESNYGYTF. The whole variable domain, remainder taken from reference TRBV5-5 and TRBJ1-2, is DAGVTQSPTHLIKTRGQQVTLRCSPISGHKSVSWYQQVLGQGPQFIFQYYEKEERGRGNFPDRFSARQFPNYSSELNVNALLLGDSALYLCASSLVTGESNYGYTFGSGTRLTVV.

The chain is built from TRBV6-2 or TRBV6-3 and TRBJ2-3; 8 nucleotides align to TRBD1. The trim removed 6 bases at V and 2 bases at J, leaving 7 bases unmatched. The CDR3 runs to 15 residues. CDR1 is MNHEY, CDR2 SVGEGT, per germline. CDR3 residues: CASSPTTGATDTQYF. The CDR3 region has the DNA TGTGCCAGCAGCCCGACGACAGGGGCCACAGATACGCAGTATTTT.